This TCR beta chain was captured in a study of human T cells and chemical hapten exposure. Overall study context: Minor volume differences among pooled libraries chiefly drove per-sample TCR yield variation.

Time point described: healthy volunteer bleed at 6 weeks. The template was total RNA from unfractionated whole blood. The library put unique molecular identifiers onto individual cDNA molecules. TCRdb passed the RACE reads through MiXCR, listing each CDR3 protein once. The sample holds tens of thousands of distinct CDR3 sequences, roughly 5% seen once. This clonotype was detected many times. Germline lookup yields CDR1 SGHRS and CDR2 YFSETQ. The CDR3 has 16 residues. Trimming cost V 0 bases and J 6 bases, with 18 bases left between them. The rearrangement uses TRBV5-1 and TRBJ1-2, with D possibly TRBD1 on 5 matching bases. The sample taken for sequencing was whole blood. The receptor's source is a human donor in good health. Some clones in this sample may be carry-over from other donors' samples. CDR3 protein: CASSLASSRGADGYTF. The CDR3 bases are TGCGCCAGCAGCTTGGCCAGTAGTCGAGGGGCGGATGGCTACACCTTC.